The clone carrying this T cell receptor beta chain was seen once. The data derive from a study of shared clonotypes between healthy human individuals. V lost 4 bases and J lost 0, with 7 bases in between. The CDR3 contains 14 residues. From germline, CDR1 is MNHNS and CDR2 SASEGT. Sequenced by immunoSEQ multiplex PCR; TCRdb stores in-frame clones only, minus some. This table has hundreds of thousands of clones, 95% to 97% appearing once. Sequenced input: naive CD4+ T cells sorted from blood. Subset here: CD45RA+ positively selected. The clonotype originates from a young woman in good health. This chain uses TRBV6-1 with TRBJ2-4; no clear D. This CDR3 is CASSGGLAKNIQYF. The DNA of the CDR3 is TGTGCCAGCAGTGGCGGATTAGCCAAAAACATTCAGTACTTC.